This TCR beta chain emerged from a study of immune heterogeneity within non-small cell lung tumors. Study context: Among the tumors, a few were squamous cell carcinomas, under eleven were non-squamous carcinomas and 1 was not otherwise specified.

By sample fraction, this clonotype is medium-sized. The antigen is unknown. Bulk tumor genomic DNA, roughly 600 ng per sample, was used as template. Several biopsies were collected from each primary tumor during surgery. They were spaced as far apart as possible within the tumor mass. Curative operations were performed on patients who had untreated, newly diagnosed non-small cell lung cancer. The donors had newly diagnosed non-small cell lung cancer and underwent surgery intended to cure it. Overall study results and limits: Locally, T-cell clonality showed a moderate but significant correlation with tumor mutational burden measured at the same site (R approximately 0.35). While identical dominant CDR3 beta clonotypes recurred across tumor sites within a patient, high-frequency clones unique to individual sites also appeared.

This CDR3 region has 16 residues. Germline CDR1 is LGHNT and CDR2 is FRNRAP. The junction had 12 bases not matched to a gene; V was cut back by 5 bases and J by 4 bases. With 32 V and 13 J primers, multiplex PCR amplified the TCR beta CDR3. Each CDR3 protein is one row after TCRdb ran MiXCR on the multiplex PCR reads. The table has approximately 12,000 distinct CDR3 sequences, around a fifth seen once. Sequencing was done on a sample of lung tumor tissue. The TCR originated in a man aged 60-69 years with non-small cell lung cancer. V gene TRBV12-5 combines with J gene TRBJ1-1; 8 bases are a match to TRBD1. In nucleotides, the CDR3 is TGTGCTAGTGGTAGTATAGGACAGGGCGGAGGCACTGAAGCTTTCTTT. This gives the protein CASGSIGQGGGTEAFF.